A single sample is the source of the 27 T cell receptor beta chains below, sequenced in a study of vaccination and CD4 T cells after COVID-19. Antigen specificity for these receptors is unknown. The Oncomine TCR Beta short-read assay was what sequenced the DNA obtained from cultured CD4+ T cells. One entry per CDR3 protein results from TCRdb running MiXCR on the PCR reads. Among 10,000 or so distinct CDR3 sequences listed, around three fifths were seen once. The sample's treatment: roughly 11-day PBMC culture with coronavirus spike peptide pools or control peptides (ViraFEST assay). Sequencing was performed on CD4+ T cells from blood, cultured in vitro. The origin of the receptors is a human donor who had recovered from COVID-19.

Turning to this clonotype: A junction end diverges from the germline sequence, so it may reflect a read error. This rearrangement joins TRBV7-2 to TRBJ1-1, with no clear D. The CDR3 is 13 amino acids. Germline V gene data show CDR1 as SGHTA and CDR2 as FQGNSA. CDR3 in amino acids: CASSFSVNTEALF. The CDR3 DNA reads TGTGCCAGCAGCTTTAGTGTAAACACTGAAGCTCTCTTT.

This chain joins TRBV6-5 and TRBJ1-5; 7 bases are a match to TRBD1. Losses at the gene ends were 2 bases for V and 1 base for J; bases not matched to a gene: 11. The CDR3 has 18 amino acids. Germline CDR1 MNHEY, CDR2 SVGAGI. DNA for the CDR3: TGTGCCAGCAGTTACAATCCTTTCCGGGACAGCAGCAATCAGCCCCAGCATTTT. Translation: CASSYNPFRDSSNQPQHF.

The V and J genes are TRBV20-1 and TRBJ1-3, with TRBD1 identical over 7 bases. The CDR3 has 14 residues. Germline V gives CDR1 DFQATT, CDR2 SNEGSKA (reference sequence). V gave up 5 bases and J gave up 1 base; unmatched junction bases: 5. The CDR3 spells CSAHDRVSGNTIYF. The CDR3 bases are TGCAGTGCTCATGACAGGGTATCTGGAAACACCATATATTTT.

The V gene is TRBV25-1, the J gene TRBJ1-6, with D uncertain. Germline V gene lookup returns CDR1 MGHDK and CDR2 SYGVNS. This CDR3 spans 13 amino acids. V dropped 6 bases and J dropped 9 bases, with 12 bases sitting between them. The CDR3: CASSGRTASPLHF. The CDR3 DNA follows: TGTGCCAGCAGCGGACGGACGGCTTCACCCCTCCACTTT. Drawing the rest from reference TRBV25-1 and TRBJ1-6, the complete variable domain is EADIYQTPRYLVIGTGKKITLECSQTMGHDKMYWYQQDPGMELHLIHYSYGVNSTEKGDLSSESTVSRIRTEHFPLTLESARPSHTSQYLCASSGRTASPLHFGNGTRLTVT.

The chain is built from TRBV5-4 and TRBJ1-1; D is uncertain. The V gene lost 5 bases and the J gene lost 1 base, with 6 bases spanning the gap. The length of the CDR3 is 12 residues. Germline V gene sequence: CDR1 SGHNT, CDR2 YYREEE (reference sequence). For the CDR3, the DNA is TGTGCCAGCAGGGGCCCGAACACTGAAGCTTTCTTT. Encoded protein: CASRGPNTEAFF.

This clonotype rates as large. The chain joins TRBV20-1 to TRBJ2-7, with TRBD1 matching over 9 bases. Germline V gives CDR1 DFQATT, CDR2 SNEGSKA (reference sequence). There are 17 residues in the CDR3. After removal of 6 bases from V and 7 bases from J, the junction contained 22 bases not matched to a gene. The CDR3 sequence is CSATRRTRTGVKREQYF. The DNA for the CDR3 is TGCAGTGCCACTCGGAGAACTAGGACAGGGGTAAAGAGGGAGCAGTACTTC.

The chain is built from TRBV12-3 or TRBV12-4 and TRBJ1-4; D remains ambiguous. The CDR3 totals 12 residues. V gave up 6 bases and J gave up 8 bases, with 10 bases separating them. CDR3 sequence (DNA): TGTGCCAGCAGGAACCGGGAGGAAAAACTGTTTTTT. Translation gives CASRNREEKLFF.

The V gene is TRBV19, the J gene TRBJ2-2; TRBD1 matches at 7 bases. CDR3 length equals 14 residues. V lost 6 bases, J lost 6 bases, and 7 bases stayed unmatched. The germline CDR1 and CDR2 sequences are LNHDA and SQIVND (reference sequence). The DNA for the CDR3 is TGTGCCAGTAGGGAAGGGGGCCAGTCCGGGGAGCTGTTTTTT. Amino acid sequence: CASREGGQSGELFF.

The chain joins TRBV6-1 to TRBJ1-5, with 10 nucleotides matching TRBD1. V was clipped by 7 bases and J by 6 bases; unmatched bases: 9. Germline CDR1 MNHNS, CDR2 SASEGT. This CDR3 contains 15 residues. CDR3 in amino acids: CASTDRGGWGQPQHF. The CDR3 DNA is TGTGCCAGCACGGACAGGGGGGGCTGGGGTCAGCCCCAGCATTTT.

The chain employs TRBV20-1 and TRBJ2-2; 8 bases map to TRBD2. The ends lost 2 bases at V and 4 bases at J; junction bases unmatched: 3. CDR1 is DFQATT, CDR2 SNEGSKA, per germline (reference sequence). CDR3 length equals 14 residues. CDR3 protein: CSARPGGGTGELFF. The CDR3 nucleotides read TGCAGTGCTAGACCGGGAGGGGGCACCGGGGAGCTGTTTTTT.

The chain uses TRBV20-1 and TRBJ1-2; weak D call: TRBD1 (6 bases). The CDR3 has 13 amino acids. Germline lookup yields CDR1 DFQATT and CDR2 SNEGSKA (reference sequence). V was pared by 6 bases and J by 2 bases, with 13 bases between. As DNA, the CDR3 is TGCAGTGCCATTCCAGGGACAAACTATGGCTACACCTTC. It encodes CSAIPGTNYGYTF.

The chain uses TRBV27 and TRBJ1-5, with TRBD1 matching 9 bases. CDR1 and CDR2 (germline): MNHEY, SMNVEV (reference sequence). CDR3 length equals 17 residues. Germline trimming cut 2 bases from V and 7 bases from J; bases unmatched to any gene: 12. DNA of the CDR3: TGTGCCAGCAGTTTAATTCGCCGGGACAGGGCATTACAGCCCCAGCATTTT. Its translation is CASSLIRRDRALQPQHF.

The J gene is TRBJ2-5, the V gene TRBV6-1; unclear D gene. Trimming stripped 6 bases from V and 2 bases from J, with 10 bases between. The CDR3 has 13 amino acids. The germline V gene has CDR1 MNHNS and CDR2 SASEGT. The CDR3 spells CASSLTIQETQYF. The CDR3, as DNA: TGTGCCAGCAGCTTGACAATTCAAGAGACCCAGTACTTC.

The chain has TRBV6-1 and TRBJ1-3; D remains ambiguous. Germline assignment: CDR1 MNHNS and CDR2 SASEGT. Trimming stripped 6 bases from V and 0 bases from J, with 6 bases between. The length of the CDR3 is 13 residues. In DNA, the CDR3 is TGTGCCAGCAGGAGTAGCTCTGGAAACACCATATATTTT. Translating it yields CASRSSSGNTIYF.

This clonotype has only a few counts. The gene calls are TRBV2 and TRBJ1-2; D is possibly TRBD1 (5 bases). V was clipped by 9 bases and J by 7 bases, with 18 bases between them. The V gene's germline CDR1 is SNHLY and CDR2 FYNNEI. The CDR3 has 13 amino acids. The CDR3, as DNA: TGTGCCAGGCGAGATGGCAGGGTCGGTGGCTACACCTTC. This codes for CARRDGRVGGYTF.

The rearrangement links TRBV27 to TRBJ2-3; D ambiguous. CDR1 and CDR2 from the germline V gene are MNHEY and SMNVEV (reference sequence). Trimming took off 3 bases at V and 8 bases at J, with 18 bases between the two ends. This CDR3 has 15 amino acids. CDR3 in amino acids: CASSFDAHPLGTQYF. The CDR3 region has the DNA TGTGCCAGCAGTTTTGACGCACATCCCCTCGGTACGCAGTATTTT.

V is TRBV6-1 and J is TRBJ1-1, with D uncertain. The CDR3 spans 13 residues. V gave up 3 bases and J gave up 7 bases, with 12 bases separating them. Looked up from germline, CDR1 is MNHNS and CDR2 is SASEGT. CDR3 sequence: CASSEPLRFEAFF. CDR3 coding DNA: TGTGCCAGCAGTGAGCCCCTCCGATTTGAAGCTTTCTTT.

This chain links TRBV28 with TRBJ1-5, with D unclear. CDR3 length: 15 residues. The V gene lost 4 bases and the J gene lost 3 bases, with 13 bases spanning the gap. Germline loops: CDR1 MDHEN, CDR2 SYDVKM. CDR3 sequence reads: CASSSPAVPNQPQHF. DNA of the CDR3: TGTGCCAGCAGTTCCCCAGCAGTCCCCAATCAGCCCCAGCATTTT. The full variable domain, its missing parts supplied by reference TRBV28 and TRBJ1-5, is DVKVTQSSRYLVKRTGEKVFLECVQDMDHENMFWYRQDPGLGLRLIYFSYDVKMKEKGDIPEGYSVSREKKERFSLILESASTNQTSMYLCASSSPAVPNQPQHFGDGTRLSIL.

The gene calls are TRBV30 and TRBJ1-2; D is uncertain. The CDR3 is 13 residues long. V shed 0 bases and J shed 5 bases, with 10 bases lying between them. Germline CDR1 is GTSNPN and CDR2 is SVGIG (reference sequence). Here the CDR3 DNA reads TGTGCCTGGAGTGTTAACAGCCTATATGGCTACACCTTC. Protein: CAWSVNSLYGYTF.

This clonotype was counted once. V gene TRBV12-3 or TRBV12-4 combines with J gene TRBJ2-7; TRBD2 aligns across 16 bases. This CDR3 contains 17 residues. The V gene end was trimmed by 6 bases and the J gene end by 1 base; junction bases not matched to a gene: 6. CDR3 loop: CASSRGLAGGPSYEQYF. Written as DNA, the CDR3 is TGTGCCAGCAGCCGGGGACTAGCGGGGGGGCCTTCCTACGAGCAGTACTTC.

The V call is TRBV11-2, the J call TRBJ2-7; no clear D. From germline, CDR1 is SGHAT and CDR2 FQNNGV. CDR3 length: 13 residues. V was cut by 8 bases and J by 0 bases, with 11 bases left in between. CDR3 protein: CASSIGFSYEQYF. As DNA, the CDR3 is TGTGCCAGCTCCATCGGGTTCTCCTACGAGCAGTACTTC.

The chain has TRBV6-1 and TRBJ2-1; D call uncertain. The V end was cut by 6 bases, the J end by 4 bases, with 4 bases between. Germline V gene data show CDR1 as MNHNS and CDR2 as SASEGT. This CDR3 has 11 amino acids. CDR3 DNA: TGTGCCAGCAGGAAATACAATGAGCAGTTCTTC. Translating it yields CASRKYNEQFF.

This clonotype has a handful of counts. The V call is TRBV12-3 or TRBV12-4, the J call TRBJ1-2, with 10 bases that match TRBD1. Trimming at V came to 5 bases and at J to 7 bases, leaving 7 bases not matched to a gene. The CDR3 length is 14 residues. CDR3 DNA sequence: TGTGCCAGCAGTGAACGACAGGGGGCAGGTGGCTACACCTTC. This gives the protein CASSERQGAGGYTF.

The rearrangement links TRBV20-1 to TRBJ1-6, with D possibly matching TRBD1 (5 bases). The germline V gene encodes CDR1 DFQATT and CDR2 SNEGSKA (reference sequence). The CDR3 is 12 amino acids. Trimming cost V 6 bases and J 6 bases, with 9 bases left between them. CDR3 in amino acids: CSARVGNSPLHF. In DNA, the CDR3 is TGCAGTGCCAGGGTGGGTAATTCACCCCTCCACTTT.

The chain couples TRBV2 to TRBJ1-6; TRBD1 matches 10 bases. V lost 6 bases to trimming and J lost 3 bases; unmatched junction nucleotides: 5. CDR1 is SNHLY, CDR2 FYNNEI, per germline. The CDR3 has 16 amino acids. CDR3: CASSGDRGSYNSPLHF. For the CDR3, the DNA is TGTGCCAGCAGCGGGGACAGGGGAAGCTATAATTCACCCCTCCACTTT.

CDR3 residues: CSAPRQGGGNTIYF. In DNA, the CDR3 is TGCAGTGCTCCCCGACAGGGAGGAGGAAACACCATATATTTT. This rearrangement joins TRBV20-1 to TRBJ1-3; 7 bases map to TRBD1. After removal of 5 bases from V and 4 bases from J, the junction contained 8 bases not matched to a gene. This CDR3 contains 14 residues. Germline V gene data show CDR1 as DFQATT and CDR2 as SNEGSKA (reference sequence).

This clonotype has a handful of counts. The rearrangement joins TRBV2 to TRBJ1-2; D not resolved. The CDR3 loop spans 11 amino acids. CDR1 is SNHLY and CDR2 is FYNNEI in the germline V gene. Trimming took 3 bases from V and 8 from J, leaving 7 bases between them. The CDR3 region is CASSERWGYTF. The CDR3 coding sequence is TGTGCCAGCAGTGAGAGATGGGGCTACACCTTC.